The present entry profiles one T cell receptor (beta chain) with its context. This entry belongs to a study of blood T cell repertoires in COVID-19. With V trimmed by 3 bases and J by 1 base, 6 bases remained unmatched. CDR1 is DFQATT, CDR2 SNEGSKA, per germline (reference sequence). This CDR3 region has 15 residues. TCRdb keeps only in-frame clones here, not all; method: immunoSEQ multiplex PCR. This sample carries nearly 40,000 clones, roughly 86% of them seen once, and the ten largest clones take around 20%. The chain carries TRBV20-1 and TRBJ1-5; 7 nucleotides line up with TRBD1. Specimen: peripheral blood. This clonotype originated in a man aged 45-60 years in a cohort sampled during active COVID-19. The CDR3 here is CSASTQGESNQPQHF. In nucleotides, the CDR3 is TGCAGTGCTAGTACTCAGGGGGAAAGCAATCAGCCCCAGCATTTT.